This T cell receptor beta chain comes out of a study of T cell changes during pregnancy in multiple sclerosis. Germline-derived CDR1 and CDR2 are SEHNR and FQNEAQ (reference sequence). Trimming cost V 5 bases and J 0 bases, with 19 bases left between them. The CDR3 is made up of 17 amino acids. TCRdb's copy holds only in-frame clones and misses some; the assay was immunoSEQ multiplex PCR. The data contain tens of thousands of clones, 90% to 95% of them singletons. The rearrangement uses TRBV7-9 and TRBJ1-2; tentative D call: TRBD1 (6 bases). This clonotype originated in a female donor with multiple sclerosis, enrolled in a pregnancy study. This specimen consisted of CD4+ T cells from peripheral blood mononuclear cells, obtained before pregnancy. DNA of the CDR3: TGTGCCAGCAGCCCCATTAAGACAGGACCCACTAACTATGGCTACACCTTC. This codes for CASSPIKTGPTNYGYTF.